Following are 32 T cell receptor beta chains from one sample sequenced in a study of cytomegalovirus exposure and HLA in healthy donors. Both 60 Vbeta primers and 13 Jbeta primers went into the PCR. Assay used: immunoSEQ multiplex PCR; TCRdb lists only in-frame clones, some missing. The sample carries approximately 170,000 clones, around 75% recorded once. Sequenced material: PBMCs. Source of these receptors: a woman between 25 and 40 years old in good health and CMV-seropositive.

The genes are TRBV28 and TRBJ1-4, with a tentative D call TRBD1 (6 bases). This CDR3 is 20 amino acids long. From germline, CDR1 is MDHEN and CDR2 SYDVKM. The ends were cut back, 2 bases at V and 0 bases at J, with 22 bases in the middle. For the CDR3, the DNA is TGTGCCAGCAGTTTAATACGAGCGACAGGCGCGTTCCCAACTAATGAAAAACTGTTTTTT. This encodes CASSLIRATGAFPTNEKLFF.

The V call is TRBV4-1, the J call TRBJ2-1, with 12 bases aligning to TRBD2. The germline V gene has CDR1 MGHRA and CDR2 YSYEKL. The CDR3 is 17 residues long. The V gene end was trimmed by 1 base and the J gene end by 3 bases; junction bases not matched to a gene: 4. Written as DNA, the CDR3 is TGCGCCAGCAGCCAAGGTCCTAGCGGGAGGGGCTACAATGAGCAGTTCTTC. Encoded protein: CASSQGPSGRGYNEQFF.

This chain connects TRBV7-2 to TRBJ2-6; D not certain. Germline V gene sequence: CDR1 SGHTA, CDR2 FQGNSA. Between the trimmed V and J ends, which lost 1 base and 0 bases, there was a span of 7 bases. This CDR3 has 16 amino acids. The CDR3, as DNA: TGTGCCAGCAGCTTAGGGCAGCGCTCTGGGGCCAACGTCCTGACTTTC. It yields the protein CASSLGQRSGANVLTF.

This clone has just a few counts. The V and J genes are TRBV25-1 and TRBJ2-3; weak D call: TRBD2 (5 bases). The length of the CDR3 is 17 residues. V lost 5 bases and J 0 bases, leaving 18 bases between the germline ends. The germline gives CDR1 MGHDK, CDR2 SYGVNS. The CDR3 loop is CASSTDPSRASTDTQYF. The CDR3 bases are TGTGCCAGCAGTACCGACCCTAGCCGTGCTAGCACAGATACGCAGTATTTT.

The chain has TRBV6-1 and TRBJ2-1; TRBD2 matches at 9 bases. CDR3 length: 15 amino acids. V dropped 6 bases and J dropped 6; count of bases not matched to a gene: 9. CDR1 and CDR2 from the germline V gene are MNHNS and SASEGT. CDR3 residues: CASRGSGSPGNEQFF. Written as DNA, the CDR3 is TGTGCCAGCAGGGGTAGCGGGAGCCCGGGCAATGAGCAGTTCTTC.

The rearrangement links TRBV7-7 to TRBJ2-1, with 11 bases lining up with TRBD2. Germline V CDR1 and CDR2: SSHAT, FNYEAQ (reference sequence). After removal of 0 bases from V and 4 bases from J, the junction contained 2 bases not matched to a gene. This CDR3 contains 16 residues. CDR3 in DNA: TGTGCCAGCAGCTTAGCGGTAGCGGGAGGGTACAATGAGCAGTTCTTC. Its translation is CASSLAVAGGYNEQFF. Full variable domain (missing parts from reference TRBV7-7 and TRBJ2-1): GAGVSQSPRYKVTKRGQDVTLRCDPISSHATLYWYQQALGQGPEFLTYFNYEAQPDKSGLPSDRFSAERPEGSISTLTIQRTEQRDSAMYRCASSLAVAGGYNEQFFGPGTRLTVL.

As regards this clone: Other DNA sequences within the sample encode an identical CDR3. As DNA, the CDR3 is TGTGCCAGTAGTATAAGGCAGGGAAGTGAAGCTTTCTTT. Protein: CASSIRQGSEAFF. The chain employs TRBV19 and TRBJ1-1; D possibly corresponds to TRBD1 (5 bases). The CDR3 has 13 amino acids. V dropped 2 bases and J dropped 7 bases, with 11 bases sitting between them. Per germline, CDR1 LNHDA and CDR2 SQIVND (reference sequence).

In its sample, this clone was seen a few times. This chain links TRBV5-4 with TRBJ2-1; perhaps TRBD2 as D (6 bases). The germline V gene encodes CDR1 SGHNT and CDR2 YYREEE (reference sequence). V gave up 5 bases and J gave up 4 bases, with 19 bases separating them. The length of the CDR3 is 16 residues. The CDR3 protein is CASRDEPTSGYNEQFF. In DNA, the CDR3 is TGTGCCAGCAGAGACGAGCCGACTAGTGGTTACAATGAGCAGTTCTTC.

The sample holds a few counts of this clone. This chain connects TRBV28 to TRBJ1-1, with D unclear. The V end was cut by 7 bases, the J end by 5 bases, with 8 bases between. This CDR3 is built from 11 residues. Germline V gene lookup returns CDR1 MDHEN and CDR2 SYDVKM. The CDR3 DNA is TGTGCCAGCAATCACGGGACTGAAGCTTTCTTT. Translating gives CASNHGTEAFF.

This sequence joins TRBV27 and TRBJ1-1; D is possibly TRBD1 (5 bases). V dropped 3 bases and J dropped 0 bases, with 8 bases sitting between them. The CDR3 is 14 amino acids. CDR1 is MNHEY, CDR2 SMNVEV, per germline (reference sequence). DNA of the CDR3: TGTGCCAGCAGTTTGTCAGGGATGAACACTGAAGCTTTCTTT. Encoded protein: CASSLSGMNTEAFF.

The chain joins TRBV28 to TRBJ2-1, with D perhaps TRBD1 (6 bases). Per germline, CDR1 MDHEN and CDR2 SYDVKM. There are 14 residues in the CDR3. V was shortened by 8 bases and J by 4 bases, with 15 bases between the two germline ends. Here the CDR3 reads CASEGDRLYNEQFF. The CDR3 DNA reads TGTGCCAGCGAGGGTGACAGGCTGTACAATGAGCAGTTCTTC.

The J gene is TRBJ2-7, the V gene TRBV15; 7 bases align to TRBD2. The germline gives CDR1 LNHNV, CDR2 YYDKDF (reference sequence). The CDR3 length is 17 residues. V shed 0 bases and J 1 base; nucleotides not matched to a gene: 9. The CDR3 loop reads CATSRDIKRERSYEQYF. DNA for the CDR3: TGTGCCACCAGCAGAGATATTAAGCGGGAAAGGTCCTACGAGCAGTACTTC.

In nucleotides, the CDR3 is TGTGCCAGCAGCTTAGTGTCAGGGAAGTATGGCTACACCTTC. Protein product: CASSLVSGKYGYTF. J is TRBJ1-2 and V is TRBV7-9; the D gene is possibly TRBD1 (5 bases). CDR1 and CDR2 from the germline V gene are SEHNR and FQNEAQ (reference sequence). The V gene lost 1 base and the J gene lost 5 bases, with 11 bases spanning the gap. The CDR3 spans 14 residues.

The chain employs TRBV10-2 and TRBJ2-7; 8 nucleotides align to TRBD2. V shed 7 bases, J shed 3 bases, and the junction held 8 bases outside the gene matches. The CDR3 has 14 residues. The germline gives CDR1 WSHSY, CDR2 SAAADI. Here the CDR3 reads CASKREGTGYEQYF. The CDR3 DNA reads TGCGCCAGCAAACGGGAGGGGACTGGCTACGAGCAGTACTTC.

This clone was counted only a few times. The chain recombines TRBV2 with TRBJ2-2, with D possibly TRBD1 on 5 matching bases. Looked up from germline, CDR1 is SNHLY and CDR2 is FYNNEI. CDR3 length equals 12 residues. Trimming pared 6 bases from V and 11 bases from J, leaving 13 bases between. The CDR3, as DNA: TGTGCCAGCAGCAAGGACACCCCTGAGCTGTTTTTT. Translation: CASSKDTPELFF.

The chain has TRBV27 and TRBJ1-4, with 7 bases that match TRBD1. V shed 5 bases and J 8 bases; nucleotides not matched to a gene: 8. Looked up from germline, CDR1 is MNHEY and CDR2 is SMNVEV (reference sequence). The CDR3 has 14 amino acids. The CDR3 nucleotides read TGTGCCAGCAGTAGGCAGGGGGTCTACGAAAAACTGTTTTTT. This translates into CASSRQGVYEKLFF.

The V call is TRBV29-1, the J call TRBJ1-5, with D maybe TRBD1 (6 bases). Trimming took 6 bases from V and 1 from J, leaving 13 bases between them. The CDR3 contains 14 residues. Germline V CDR1 and CDR2: SQVTM, ANQGSEA. The CDR3 DNA sequence: TGCAGCGTGGGGGAGGGGGTAAGCAATCAGCCCCAGCATTTT. It translates to CSVGEGVSNQPQHF.

The chain has TRBV7-2 and TRBJ1-1; D gene unclear. V lost 5 bases and J 1 base, leaving 8 bases between the germline ends. This CDR3 has 13 amino acids. Looked up from germline, CDR1 is SGHTA and CDR2 is FQGNSA. The chain's CDR3 is CASSTTENTEAFF. As DNA, the CDR3 is TGTGCCAGCAGCACTACTGAGAACACTGAAGCTTTCTTT.

The chain has TRBV2 and TRBJ1-5, with TRBD1 identical over 9 bases. CDR1 is SNHLY and CDR2 is FYNNEI in the germline V gene. The length of the CDR3 is 15 residues. V lost 7 bases to trimming and J lost 2 bases; unmatched junction nucleotides: 6. The CDR3 is CASMTGGVRNQPQHF. The CDR3 nucleotides read TGTGCCAGCATGACAGGGGGGGTACGCAATCAGCCCCAGCATTTT.

V gene TRBV7-8 combines with J gene TRBJ2-5, with TRBD1 identical over 10 bases. The J call may be faulty, since TRBJ2-7 better matches the DNA end. The CDR3 contains 13 residues. Germline loops: CDR1 SGHVS, CDR2 FQNEAQ. The CDR3 region has the DNA TGTGCCAGCAGCCGGGACAGGGGCGACGAGCAGTACTTC. Protein sequence: CASSRDRGDEQYF.

This chain joins TRBV6-5 and TRBJ1-1; D is undetermined. Trimming removed 6 bases from V and 8 bases from J, with 10 bases in between. The CDR3 runs to 11 residues. Germline assignment: CDR1 MNHEY and CDR2 SVGAGI. The CDR3 is CASSSSQEAFF. CDR3 nucleotide sequence: TGTGCCAGCAGCTCCTCCCAGGAAGCTTTCTTT.

The chain uses TRBV15 and TRBJ1-2; D possibly corresponds to TRBD1 (5 bases). Deletions cut 1 base from V and 4 bases from J, with 13 bases between. Germline V gene sequence: CDR1 LNHNV, CDR2 YYDKDF (reference sequence). The CDR3 has 15 residues. As DNA, the CDR3 is TGTGCCACCAGCAGAGGGGGCGGCAGCTCCTATGGCTACACCTTC. Its protein product is CATSRGGGSSYGYTF.

The gene calls are TRBV18 and TRBJ1-2; no clear D gene. Trimming left V 1 base short and J 3 bases short, with 12 bases between. The CDR3 covers 15 residues. Germline V gene data show CDR1 as KGHSH and CDR2 as LQKENI. CDR3 sequence (DNA): TGTGCCAGCTCACCACGGAGAGATCCGCACTATGGCTACACCTTC. Its translation is CASSPRRDPHYGYTF.

The V gene is TRBV7-2, the J gene TRBJ2-1, with no clear D. Trimming stripped 2 bases from V and 1 base from J, with 9 bases between. The CDR3 spans 15 residues. CDR1 and CDR2 (germline): SGHTA, FQGNSA. This CDR3 reads CASSLYRRSYNEQFF. CDR3 in DNA: TGTGCCAGCAGCTTATATCGCAGGTCCTACAATGAGCAGTTCTTC.

The chain carries TRBV5-1 and TRBJ2-2, with 10 nucleotides matching TRBD1. With 4 bases clipped from V and 1 base from J, the junction kept 1 base outside the gene matches. Germline CDR1 and CDR2: SGHRS and YFSETQ. The CDR3 extends over 15 amino acids. CDR3 sequence: CASSRDRGNTGELFF. In DNA form, the CDR3 reads TGCGCCAGCAGCCGGGACAGGGGGAACACCGGGGAGCTGTTTTTT.

The gene calls are TRBV5-1 and TRBJ1-4; 7 bases align to TRBD1. The V gene end was trimmed by 4 bases and the J gene end by 7 bases; junction bases not matched to a gene: 16. CDR3 size: 17 residues. Looked up from germline, CDR1 is SGHRS and CDR2 is YFSETQ. This CDR3 reads CASSGAAGGAASEKLFF. CDR3 nucleotides: TGCGCCAGCAGCGGGGCAGCAGGGGGAGCGGCCTCTGAAAAACTGTTTTTT.

V and J are TRBV6-6 and TRBJ1-5; possible D gene TRBD1, 6 bases. Trimming left V 6 bases short and J 4 bases short, with 16 bases between. This CDR3 is built from 15 residues. CDR1 and CDR2 (germline): MNHNY, SVGAGI (reference sequence). The CDR3 loop reads CASRTRQAINQPQHF. The CDR3 bases are TGTGCCAGCAGAACTAGACAGGCAATTAATCAGCCCCAGCATTTT.

The chain is built from TRBV19 and TRBJ2-7; TRBD2 might be the D (6 bases). CDR1 LNHDA and CDR2 SQIVND come from the germline V gene (reference sequence). V lost 5 bases, J lost 3 bases, and 14 bases lay in between. The CDR3 consists of 14 residues. This CDR3 is CASSLGLSNYEQYF. CDR3 DNA: TGTGCCAGTAGTTTGGGACTTTCAAACTACGAGCAGTACTTC.

V is TRBV28 and J is TRBJ2-7; D remains unclear. With 3 bases removed from V and 3 bases from J, the gap between germline ends came to 9 bases. The V gene's germline CDR1 is MDHEN and CDR2 SYDVKM. The length of the CDR3 is 13 residues. For the CDR3, the DNA is TGTGCCAGCAGTTTGTCACTGAACTACGAGCAGTACTTC. Translation gives CASSLSLNYEQYF.

This clone was counted between two and nine times. The V gene is TRBV1, the J gene TRBJ2-5; the table names TRBD1, a call not compared with the DNA. Near its end, the DNA agrees better with TRBJ2-7, so the J call may be wrong. TRBV1 is reported as a pseudogene. This CDR3 has 13 amino acids. The CDR3 here is CTIPLGQFYEQYF. DNA for the CDR3: TGCACCATTCCGCTGGGACAGTTCTACGAGCAGTACTTC.

This chain joins TRBV2 and TRBJ2-4, with TRBD1 identical over 7 bases. CDR3 length: 13 residues. From germline, CDR1 is SNHLY and CDR2 FYNNEI. V gave up 6 bases and J gave up 6 bases; unmatched junction bases: 5. This CDR3 reads CASRPTGSNIQYF. Written as DNA, the CDR3 is TGTGCCAGCAGACCGACAGGGTCAAACATTCAGTACTTC.

CDR3: CASSKPWQGSRLNSGNTIYF. The DNA for the CDR3 is TGTGCCAGCAGTAAACCGTGGCAGGGGAGTCGTCTTAACTCTGGAAACACCATATATTTT. The V and J genes are TRBV28 and TRBJ1-3; weak D call: TRBD1 (6 bases). Germline assignment: CDR1 MDHEN and CDR2 SYDVKM. This CDR3 has 20 amino acids. V was shortened by 5 bases and J by 0 bases, with 26 bases between the two germline ends.